The clone carrying this T cell receptor beta chain was recorded a few times. This sample is drawn from a study of shared T cell receptors in the human thymus. Germline CDR1 LNHDA, CDR2 SQIVND (reference sequence). V lost 5 bases and J lost 5; bases outside the gene matches: 10. This CDR3 is 16 amino acids long. TCRdb's table, derived via immunoSEQ multiplex PCR, lists solely in-frame clones and lacks some. The data show approximately 580,000 clones, around three quarters seen once. This sample was shared with a second study, whose subject was human thymus T cells. That report notes: Thymic and blood repertoires appeared to display a bias in their usage of V and J genes.

The chain carries TRBV19 and TRBJ1-5; 9 bases agree with TRBD1. The clonotype comes from a boy under two years old with a congenital heart defect. The sequencing input was thymocytes. The CDR3 region is CASSPHRGQVDQPQHF. The CDR3 bases are TGTGCCAGTAGTCCCCACAGGGGGCAGGTCGATCAGCCCCAGCATTTT.